A single sample is the source of the 18 T cell receptor beta chains below, sequenced in a study of identical twins. TCRdb analysed the 5' RACE reads with MiXCR anew, one entry per CDR3 protein. The data contain around 500,000 distinct CDR3 sequences, over 12% of them singletons. The data were also submitted as part of a second study, on yellow fever vaccine responses in identical twins.

Sequences were obtained from CD4+ T cells sorted from blood. Receptors were obtained from a woman between 18 and 29 years old in good health.

J is TRBJ2-1 and V is TRBV20-1; D tentatively reads TRBD1 or TRBD2 (5 bases each). The V end was cut by 4 bases, the J end by 9 bases, with 19 bases between. The CDR3 has 14 amino acids. The germline CDR1 and CDR2 sequences are DFQATT and SNEGSKA (reference sequence). The CDR3 nucleotides read TGCAGTGCTACACGGGACCCGGGGAGTGTTGAGCAGTTCTTC. Translation: CSATRDPGSVEQFF.

This clonotype was detected only a few times. This chain joins TRBV6-1 and TRBJ2-7; no clear D gene. The length of the CDR3 is 15 residues. Germline V lookup: CDR1 MNHNS, CDR2 SASEGT. Trimming took 5 bases from V and 2 from J, leaving 16 bases between them. The CDR3, as DNA: TGTGCCAGCAGTCCCGCTTTTGGGTCCACCTACGAGCAGTACTTC. Its protein product is CASSPAFGSTYEQYF.

The chain employs TRBV2 and TRBJ2-3; D not certain. CDR1 SNHLY and CDR2 FYNNEI come from the germline V gene. CDR3 length: 12 amino acids. The V and J ends lost 6 bases and 2 bases respectively, with 6 bases between them. The CDR3 sequence is CASRLATDTQYF. For the CDR3, the DNA is TGTGCCAGCAGATTGGCCACAGATACGCAGTATTTT.

The chain employs TRBV12-3 or TRBV12-4 and TRBJ2-1, with 7 bases aligning to TRBD1. Unmatched junction bases numbered 13, after V lost 5 bases and J lost 12 bases. This CDR3 contains 14 residues. This CDR3 reads CASSLPGTALGQFF. Written as DNA, the CDR3 is TGTGCCAGCAGTCTACCCGGGACAGCTCTTGGGCAGTTCTTC.

The table lists this clonotype with a few counts. The rearrangement joins TRBV18 to TRBJ2-5; D may be TRBD1 or TRBD2 (6 bases each). V dropped 2 bases and J dropped 5 bases, with 12 bases sitting between them. In germline, CDR1 is KGHSH, CDR2 LQKENI. This CDR3 has 14 amino acids. The CDR3 loop reads CASSPSGGPETQYF. Written as DNA, the CDR3 is TGTGCCAGCTCACCAAGTGGGGGGCCGGAGACCCAGTACTTC.

A few counts support this clonotype. The V and J genes are TRBV20-1 and TRBJ2-3; D remains ambiguous. Germline values: CDR1 DFQATT, CDR2 SNEGSKA (reference sequence). The CDR3 totals 11 residues. Trimming removed 3 bases from V and 5 bases from J, with 6 bases in between. The CDR3 protein is CSASWIDTQYF. CDR3 nucleotides: TGCAGTGCTAGTTGGATAGATACGCAGTATTTT.

This clonotype was found a few times. This chain uses TRBV11-2 with TRBJ2-3, with 10 bases that match TRBD2. Looked up from germline, CDR1 is SGHAT and CDR2 is FQNNGV. V dropped 3 bases and J dropped 0; count of bases not matched to a gene: 12. The CDR3 covers 19 residues. The CDR3 sequence is CASSFWLALAGASTDTQYF. In nucleotides, the CDR3 is TGTGCCAGCAGCTTCTGGCTCGCTCTAGCGGGGGCCAGCACAGATACGCAGTATTTT.

The sample holds a few counts of this clonotype. The chain recombines TRBV11-1 with TRBJ2-1, with a tentative D call TRBD2 (6 bases). The V end was cut by 0 bases, the J end by 7 bases, with 25 bases between. This CDR3 has 19 amino acids. Per germline, CDR1 SGHAT and CDR2 FQDESV (reference sequence). CDR3 region: CASSLALGVLAGQGNEQFF. The CDR3 DNA reads TGTGCCAGCAGCTTAGCGCTAGGGGTTCTGGCGGGGCAAGGAAATGAGCAGTTCTTC.

The V and J genes are TRBV3-1 and TRBJ2-7, with 8 bases aligning to TRBD1. This CDR3 is 12 amino acids long. The germline CDR1 and CDR2 sequences are LGHDT and YNNKEL (reference sequence). The V segment lost 8 bases and the J segment 6 bases; nucleotides outside the gene matches: 6. The CDR3 DNA reads TGTGCCAGCGGGCGAACAGGGGGCGAGCAGTACTTC. Its protein product is CASGRTGGEQYF.

This clonotype was counted a few times. The chain joins TRBV7-6 to TRBJ2-1; D perhaps matches TRBD1 (6 bases). The CDR3 runs 16 residues. CDR1 and CDR2 from the germline V gene are SGHVS and FNYEAQ. Trimming stripped 2 bases from V and 9 bases from J, with 20 bases between. CDR3 coding DNA: TGTGCCAGCAGCTTAACTGGTCGACAGGCAAGGGCTGAGCAGTTCTTC. Protein product: CASSLTGRQARAEQFF.

This clonotype appeared once. V is TRBV2 and J is TRBJ2-3, with TRBD2 matching over 9 bases. V was pared by 3 bases and J by 1 base, with 11 bases of the junction left unmatched. This CDR3 contains 18 residues. CDR1 is SNHLY and CDR2 is FYNNEI in the germline V gene. CDR3 residues: CASSEDRLAAGGTDTQYF. CDR3 DNA sequence: TGTGCCAGCAGTGAGGACCGACTAGCGGCCGGAGGCACAGATACGCAGTATTTT.

There are many counts of this clonotype. The chain uses TRBV12-3 or TRBV12-4 and TRBJ2-3; D is possibly TRBD1 (6 bases). Trimming took 6 bases from V and 10 from J, leaving 14 bases between them. The CDR3 has 12 residues. The CDR3 region has the DNA TGTGCCAGCAGCCTAGGGGGTAACGCGCAGTATTTT. Protein sequence: CASSLGGNAQYF.

The chain carries TRBV6-2 or TRBV6-3 and TRBJ2-7, with D possibly being TRBD1 (6 bases). CDR3 size: 14 residues. Germline-derived CDR1 and CDR2 are MNHEY and SVGEGT. Trimming stripped 1 base from V and 3 bases from J, with 10 bases between. The CDR3 loop reads CASSYLVGGYEQYF. CDR3 in DNA: TGTGCCAGCAGTTACTTGGTAGGGGGCTACGAGCAGTACTTC.

The chain joins TRBV7-9 to TRBJ2-1; no clear D. This CDR3 region has 13 residues. V gave up 1 base and J gave up 10 bases, with 11 bases separating them. CDR1 and CDR2 (germline): SEHNR, FQNEAQ (reference sequence). The CDR3 sequence is CASSLEPIKEQFF. In nucleotides, the CDR3 is TGTGCCAGCAGCTTAGAGCCGATCAAGGAGCAGTTCTTC.

The genes are TRBV5-4 and TRBJ2-3; D gene unclear. The ends were cut back, 4 bases at V and 1 base at J, with 10 bases in the middle. The CDR3 is 14 amino acids. CDR1 and CDR2 (germline): SGHNT, YYREEE (reference sequence). CDR3 amino acids: CASSVWRRTDTQYF. The CDR3 bases are TGTGCCAGCAGCGTGTGGCGACGCACAGATACGCAGTATTTT.

The chain couples TRBV6-5 to TRBJ2-2; TRBD1 agrees at 10 bases. Trimming at V came to 2 bases and at J to 6 bases, leaving 3 bases not matched to a gene. CDR3 length equals 15 residues. Germline CDR1 MNHEY, CDR2 SVGAGI. Written as DNA, the CDR3 is TGTGCCAGCAGTTACGGGACAGGGGCGGCCGGGGAGCTGTTTTTT. Amino acids: CASSYGTGAAGELFF.

V usage is TRBV29-1 and J usage is TRBJ2-7, with D possibly matching TRBD2 (6 bases). Between the trimmed V and J ends, which lost 6 bases and 3 bases, there was a span of 24 bases. From germline, CDR1 is SQVTM and CDR2 ANQGSEA. The CDR3 is 16 amino acids. For the CDR3, the DNA is TGCAGCGTGGTCAGGGTCAGCGGGTTTCGTGGCTACGAGCAGTACTTC. This sequence encodes CSVVRVSGFRGYEQYF.

This clonotype was seen a handful of times. The rearrangement uses TRBV6-1 and TRBJ2-7; 8 bases map to TRBD1. Looked up from germline, CDR1 is MNHNS and CDR2 is SASEGT. CDR3 size: 14 residues. Trimming removed 5 bases from V and 6 bases from J; junction bases left unmatched: 9. The CDR3 region is CASSRRDRGGEQYF. In nucleotides, the CDR3 is TGTGCCAGCAGTCGTAGAGACAGGGGAGGCGAGCAGTACTTC.